This T cell receptor (beta chain) stems from a study of blood T cell repertoires in COVID-19. Losses at the gene ends were 6 bases for V and 1 base for J; bases not matched to a gene: 3. The CDR3 loop spans 15 amino acids. Germline CDR1 SNHLY, CDR2 FYNNEI. Using immunoSEQ multiplex PCR, the repertoire was profiled, and TCRdb retains in-frame clones only, with some absent. The data hold tens of thousands of clones, with 89% observed a single time. The clonotype originates from a woman between 45 and 60 years old with active COVID-19. The sequencing sample was made of peripheral blood. The rearrangement uses TRBV2 and TRBJ2-3; 11 bases are shared with TRBD2. CDR3 coding DNA: TGTGCCAGCAGCTCACTAGCGGGGGGCACAGATACGCAGTATTTT. Translating gives CASSSLAGGTDTQYF.